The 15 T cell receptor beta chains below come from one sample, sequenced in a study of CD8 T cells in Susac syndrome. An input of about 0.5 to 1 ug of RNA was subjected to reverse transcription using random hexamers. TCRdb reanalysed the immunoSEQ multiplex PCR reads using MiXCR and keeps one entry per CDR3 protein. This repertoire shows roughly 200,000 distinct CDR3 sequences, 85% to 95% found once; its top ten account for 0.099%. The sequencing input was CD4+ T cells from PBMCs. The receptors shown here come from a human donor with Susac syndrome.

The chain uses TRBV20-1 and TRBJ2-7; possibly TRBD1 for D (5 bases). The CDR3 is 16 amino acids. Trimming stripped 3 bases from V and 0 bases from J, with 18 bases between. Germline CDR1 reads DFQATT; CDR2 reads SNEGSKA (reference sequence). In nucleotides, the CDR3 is TGCAGTGCTAGCGCTACTAACAGGTTAAGCTCCTACGAGCAGTACTTC. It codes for CSASATNRLSSYEQYF.

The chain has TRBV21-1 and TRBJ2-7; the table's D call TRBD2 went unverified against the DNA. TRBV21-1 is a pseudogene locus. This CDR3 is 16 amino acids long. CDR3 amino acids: CASSKGPAESSYEQYF. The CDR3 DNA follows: TGTGCCAGCAGCAAAGGCCCAGCGGAGAGCTCCTACGAGCAGTACTTC.

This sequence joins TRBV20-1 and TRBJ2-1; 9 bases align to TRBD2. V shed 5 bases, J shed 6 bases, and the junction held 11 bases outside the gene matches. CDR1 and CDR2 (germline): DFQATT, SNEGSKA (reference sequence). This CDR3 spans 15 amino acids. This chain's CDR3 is CSALEAGGPINEQFF. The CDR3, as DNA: TGCAGTGCTCTGGAGGCGGGAGGGCCGATCAATGAGCAGTTCTTC.

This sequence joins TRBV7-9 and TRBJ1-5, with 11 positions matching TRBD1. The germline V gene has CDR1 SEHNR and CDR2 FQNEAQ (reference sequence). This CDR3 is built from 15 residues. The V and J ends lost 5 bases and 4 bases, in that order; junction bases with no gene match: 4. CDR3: CASSPGQGANQPQHF. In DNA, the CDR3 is TGTGCCAGCAGCCCAGGACAGGGGGCAAATCAGCCCCAGCATTTT.

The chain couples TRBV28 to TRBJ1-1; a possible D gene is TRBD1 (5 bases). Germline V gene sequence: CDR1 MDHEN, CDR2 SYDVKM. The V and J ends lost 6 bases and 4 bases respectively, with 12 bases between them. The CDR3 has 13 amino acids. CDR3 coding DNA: TGTGCCAGCAGATCGCCGGGGGGCACTGAAGCTTTCTTT. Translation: CASRSPGGTEAFF. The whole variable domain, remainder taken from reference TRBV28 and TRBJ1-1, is DVKVTQSSRYLVKRTGEKVFLECVQDMDHENMFWYRQDPGLGLRLIYFSYDVKMKEKGDIPEGYSVSREKKERFSLILESASTNQTSMYLCASRSPGGTEAFFGQGTRLTVV.

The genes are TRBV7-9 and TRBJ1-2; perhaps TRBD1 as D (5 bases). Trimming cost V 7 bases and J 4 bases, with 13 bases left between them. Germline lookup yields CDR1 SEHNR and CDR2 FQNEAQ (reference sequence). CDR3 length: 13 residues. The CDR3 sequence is CASTEGLFYGYTF. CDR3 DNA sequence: TGTGCCAGCACGGAGGGACTTTTCTATGGCTACACCTTC.

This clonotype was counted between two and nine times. Written as DNA, the CDR3 is TGTGCCAGCAGCGTAGGGGGGACAGTATACAATGAGCAGTTCTTC. This codes for CASSVGGTVYNEQFF. This chain joins TRBV9 and TRBJ2-1; TRBD1 matches 7 bases. The CDR3 consists of 15 residues. V was pared by 0 bases and J by 4 bases, with 4 bases of the junction left unmatched. CDR1 is SGDLS and CDR2 is YYNGEE in the germline V gene.

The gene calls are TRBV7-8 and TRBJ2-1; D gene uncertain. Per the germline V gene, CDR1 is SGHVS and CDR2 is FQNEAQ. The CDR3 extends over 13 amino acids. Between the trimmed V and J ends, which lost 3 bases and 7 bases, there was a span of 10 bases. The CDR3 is CASSFGPNNEQFF. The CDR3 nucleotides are TGTGCCAGCAGCTTTGGACCAAATAATGAGCAGTTCTTC.

The CDR3 DNA reads TGTGCCAGCAGCTTAGCAGGGGGCGGACAGCCCCAGCATTTT. Amino acids: CASSLAGGGQPQHF. The rearrangement uses TRBV7-2 and TRBJ1-5, with 7 bases fitting TRBD1. The germline V gene encodes CDR1 SGHTA and CDR2 FQGNSA. CDR3 length equals 14 residues. V was pared by 0 bases and J by 7 bases, with 3 bases of the junction left unmatched.

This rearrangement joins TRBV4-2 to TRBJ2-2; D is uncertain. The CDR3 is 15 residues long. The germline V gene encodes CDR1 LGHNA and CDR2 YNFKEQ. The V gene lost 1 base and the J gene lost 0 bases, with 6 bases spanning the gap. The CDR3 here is CASSQVSPNTGELFF. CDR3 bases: TGTGCCAGCAGCCAAGTATCCCCGAACACCGGGGAGCTGTTTTTT.

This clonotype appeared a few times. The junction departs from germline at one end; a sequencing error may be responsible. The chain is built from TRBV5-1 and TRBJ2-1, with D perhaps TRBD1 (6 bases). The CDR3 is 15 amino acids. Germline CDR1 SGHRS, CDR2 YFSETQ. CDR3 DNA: TGTGCCAGCAGCTTAGGGCAGGGGTCCTACAATGAGCAGTTCTTC. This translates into CASSLGQGSYNEQFF.

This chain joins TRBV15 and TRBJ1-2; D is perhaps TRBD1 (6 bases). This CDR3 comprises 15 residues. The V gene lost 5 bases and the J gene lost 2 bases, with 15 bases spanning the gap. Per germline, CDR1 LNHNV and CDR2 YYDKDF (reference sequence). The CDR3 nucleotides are TGTGCCACCAGCCGGCCGGGGCAGGGGAACTATGGCTACACCTTC. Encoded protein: CATSRPGQGNYGYTF.

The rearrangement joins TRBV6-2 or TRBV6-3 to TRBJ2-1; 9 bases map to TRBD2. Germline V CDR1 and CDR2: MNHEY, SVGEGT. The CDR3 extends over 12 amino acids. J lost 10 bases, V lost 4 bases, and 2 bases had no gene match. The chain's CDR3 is CASSSSGIEQFF. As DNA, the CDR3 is TGTGCCAGCAGTTCTAGCGGGATCGAGCAGTTCTTC.

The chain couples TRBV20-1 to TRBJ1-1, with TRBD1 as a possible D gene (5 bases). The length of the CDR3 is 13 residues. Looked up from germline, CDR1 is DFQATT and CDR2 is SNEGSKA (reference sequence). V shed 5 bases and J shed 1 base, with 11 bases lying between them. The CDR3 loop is CSAGPRENTEAFF. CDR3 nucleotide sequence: TGCAGTGCTGGCCCCAGGGAGAACACTGAAGCTTTCTTT.

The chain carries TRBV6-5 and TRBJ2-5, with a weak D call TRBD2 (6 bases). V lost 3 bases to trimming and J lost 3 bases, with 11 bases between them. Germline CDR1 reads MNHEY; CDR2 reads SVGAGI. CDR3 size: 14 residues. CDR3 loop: CASSYARREETQYF. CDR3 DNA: TGTGCCAGCAGTTATGCAAGGAGGGAAGAGACCCAGTACTTC.